The 19 T cell receptor beta chains below come from one sample, sequenced in a study of CD8 T cells in Susac syndrome (dated by TCRdb to about 2019). Library preparation was by the immunoSEQ multiplex PCR assay. RNA was extracted using the RNeasy kit, and roughly 0.5 to 1 ug of the RNA was reverse transcribed with random hexamers. The public reads were reanalyzed by TCRdb: fastp trimming at Q25, MiXCR alignment, in-frame beta chains only. Identical CDR3 protein sequences are pooled into one entry, listed with their most common genes and DNA. The table for this sample lists 150,000 to 200,000 distinct CDR3 sequences; 85% to 95% of them were counted only once. The ten largest clones take up less than 0.12% of the sample. The sample taken for sequencing was CD4+ T cells from PBMCs. The receptors derive from a human donor in good health.

The J gene is TRBJ2-7, the V gene TRBV20-1; 11 nucleotides line up with TRBD2. The CDR3 has 15 amino acids. Germline assignment: CDR1 DFQATT and CDR2 SNEGSKA (reference sequence). With V trimmed by 1 base and J by 7 bases, 9 bases remained unmatched. The chain's CDR3 is CSARGVAGGPREQYF. DNA of the CDR3: TGCAGTGCTAGAGGCGTAGCGGGAGGGCCGCGGGAGCAGTACTTC.

The CDR3: CAIEGPYQETQYF. CDR3 nucleotides: TGCGCCATCGAGGGCCCGTACCAAGAGACCCAGTACTTC. The rearrangement uses TRBV23-1 and TRBJ2-5; possible D gene TRBD2, 5 bases. TRBV23-1 is treated as an ORF (open reading frame) with a function not yet certain. The CDR3 extends over 13 amino acids. Trimming removed 10 bases from V and 0 bases from J, with 12 bases in between.

This rearrangement joins TRBV5-1 to TRBJ2-5, with D perhaps matching TRBD1 (5 bases). The germline V gene has CDR1 SGHRS and CDR2 YFSETQ. Trimming left V 2 bases short and J 5 bases short, with 7 bases between. There are 12 residues in the CDR3. CDR3 in amino acids: CASSFRAETQYF. The CDR3 DNA reads TGCGCCAGCAGCTTCAGGGCGGAGACCCAGTACTTC.

CDR3 sequence reads: CTGGGLASEQFF. CDR3 sequence (DNA): TGCACTGGGGGAGGCCTAGCTAGCGAGCAGTTCTTC. This sequence joins TRBV20-1 and TRBJ2-1; tentative D call: TRBD2 (6 bases). This CDR3 is 12 amino acids long. Germline V CDR1 and CDR2: DFQATT, SNEGSKA (reference sequence).

This chain uses TRBV4-3 with TRBJ2-3, with 16 bases aligning to TRBD2. V lost 3 bases to trimming and J lost 4 bases; unmatched junction nucleotides: 4. The CDR3 extends over 17 amino acids. Per the germline V gene, CDR1 is LGHNA and CDR2 is YSLEER. The DNA for the CDR3 is TGCGCCAGCAGCCACGGAGGGACTAGCGGGAGGGCAGATACGCAGTATTTT. It codes for CASSHGGTSGRADTQYF.

V and J are TRBV27 and TRBJ2-3; the match to TRBD2 covers 8 bases. The V and J ends lost 5 bases and 6 bases, in that order; junction bases with no gene match: 10. Germline CDR1 MNHEY, CDR2 SMNVEV (reference sequence). The CDR3 covers 15 residues. The CDR3 DNA reads TGTGCCAGCAGTCCCGGGAGGGTGATTGGGGATACGCAGTATTTT. Translated: CASSPGRVIGDTQYF.

The gene calls are TRBV24-1 and TRBJ2-1; a weak D match, TRBD2 (6 bases). CDR1 KGHDR and CDR2 SFDVKD come from the germline V gene. This CDR3 has 14 amino acids. Trimming shortened V by 3 bases and J by 11 bases, and 16 bases separated the two germline ends. The CDR3 DNA sequence: TGTGCCACCAGTGATCTCGCGGGACCCCTGAAGCAGTTCTTC. It codes for CATSDLAGPLKQFF.

This rearrangement joins TRBV29-1 to TRBJ1-1, with 9 nucleotides matching TRBD1. The length of the CDR3 is 15 residues. Trimming at V came to 4 bases and at J to 1 base, leaving 7 bases not matched to a gene. Germline CDR1 SQVTM, CDR2 ANQGSEA. CDR3 protein: CSVGGTGRTNTEAFF. The CDR3 nucleotides are TGCAGCGTTGGAGGGACAGGGAGAACGAACACTGAAGCTTTCTTT.

V gene TRBV28 combines with J gene TRBJ2-2; unclear D gene. Trimming left V 1 base short and J 6 bases short, with 0 bases between. This CDR3 is 11 amino acids long. Germline V gives CDR1 MDHEN, CDR2 SYDVKM. In nucleotides, the CDR3 is TGTGCCAGCAGTTTATCCGGGGAGCTGTTTTTT. As protein: CASSLSGELFF.

This chain joins TRBV7-2 and TRBJ2-7; 13 bases match TRBD2. Germline V gene lookup returns CDR1 SGHTA and CDR2 FQGNSA. This CDR3 has 16 amino acids. After removal of 4 bases from V and 1 base from J, the junction contained 4 bases not matched to a gene. This chain's CDR3 is CASSSKLAGGSYEQYF. The CDR3 DNA reads as TGTGCCAGCAGCTCGAAACTAGCGGGAGGGTCCTACGAGCAGTACTTC.

The V gene is TRBV5-1, the J gene TRBJ1-4; D gene ambiguous. Between the trimmed V and J ends, which lost 0 bases and 3 bases, there was a span of 12 bases. Per germline, CDR1 SGHRS and CDR2 YFSETQ. The CDR3 contains 16 residues. CDR3 in DNA: TGCGCCAGCAGCTTGGACGGGCAGCTGGCTAATGAAAAACTGTTTTTT. Amino acids: CASSLDGQLANEKLFF.

V usage is TRBV20-1 and J usage is TRBJ2-1; 12 nucleotides align to TRBD2. The ends lost 3 bases at V and 7 bases at J; junction bases unmatched: 13. The germline gives CDR1 DFQATT, CDR2 SNEGSKA (reference sequence). This CDR3 has 17 residues. CDR3 nucleotide sequence: TGCAGTGCTAGGGGACAGACTCGACTAGCGGGAGAAAATGAGCAGTTCTTC. This gives the protein CSARGQTRLAGENEQFF.

The chain couples TRBV6-1 to TRBJ1-5; D remains unclear. The CDR3 has 14 residues. V dropped 8 bases and J dropped 3 bases, with 14 bases sitting between them. Germline V lookup: CDR1 MNHNS, CDR2 SASEGT. The CDR3 DNA follows: TGTGCCAGCGAGTCATGGTATCCCAATCAGCCCCAGCATTTT. Its protein is CASESWYPNQPQHF.

This clonotype was counted once. The chain couples TRBV29-1 to TRBJ2-7; D is unresolved. Between the trimmed V and J ends, which lost 4 bases and 5 bases, there was a span of 12 bases. CDR3 length: 12 residues. The V gene's germline CDR1 is SQVTM and CDR2 ANQGSEA. DNA for the CDR3: TGCAGCGTTGCGAAGGAACGAAACGAGCAGTACTTC. Protein product: CSVAKERNEQYF.

This clonotype is a singleton in its sample. V and J are TRBV28 and TRBJ2-7; no clear D. CDR1 is MDHEN and CDR2 is SYDVKM in the germline V gene. V was trimmed by 3 bases and J by 2 bases, leaving 11 bases between them. This CDR3 contains 14 residues. The CDR3 DNA sequence: TGTGCCAGCAGTTTTCATGGCGTGCCCTACGAGCAGTACTTC. Amino acids: CASSFHGVPYEQYF.

The chain is built from TRBV7-9 and TRBJ2-3; weak D call: TRBD2 (5 bases). Germline-derived CDR1 and CDR2 are SEHNR and FQNEAQ (reference sequence). V lost 5 bases, J lost 4 bases, and 16 bases lay in between. The CDR3 is 15 residues long. The CDR3 sequence is CASSRTGDGADTQYF. CDR3 bases: TGTGCCAGCAGCCGGACTGGCGATGGTGCAGATACGCAGTATTTT.

The chain carries TRBV5-4 and TRBJ2-1; the match to TRBD2 covers 14 bases. Germline-derived CDR1 and CDR2 are SGHNT and YYREEE (reference sequence). There are 17 residues in the CDR3. Trimming at V came to 0 bases and at J to 3 bases, leaving 2 bases not matched to a gene. The CDR3 DNA reads as TGTGCCAGCAGCTTGGGACTAGCGGGAGGGTACTACAATGAGCAGTTCTTC. Translation gives CASSLGLAGGYYNEQFF. Combining the CDR3 with reference TRBV5-4 and TRBJ2-1 gives the whole variable domain ETGVTQSPTHLIKTRGQQVTLRCSSQSGHNTVSWYQQALGQGPQFIFQYYREEENGRGNFPPRFSGLQFPNYSSELNVNALELDDSALYLCASSLGLAGGYYNEQFFGPGTRLTVL.

The rearrangement uses TRBV7-9 and TRBJ2-7, with a possible D match to TRBD2 (5 bases). The CDR3 is 12 residues long. Trimming left V 3 bases short and J 7 bases short, with 10 bases between. Germline V gene sequence: CDR1 SEHNR, CDR2 FQNEAQ (reference sequence). The CDR3 loop reads CASSFETGEQYF. CDR3 nucleotide sequence: TGTGCCAGCAGCTTTGAGACGGGGGAGCAGTACTTC.

Only one count was recorded for this clonotype. The chain couples TRBV3-1 to TRBJ2-1, with D possibly TRBD2 on 6 matching bases. V lost 1 base and J 2 bases, leaving 9 bases between the germline ends. The CDR3 is made up of 15 amino acids. The germline CDR1 and CDR2 sequences are LGHDT and YNNKEL (reference sequence). As DNA, the CDR3 is TGTGCCAGCAGCCAAGCTGGACTAACCTACAATGAGCAGTTCTTC. Its translation: CASSQAGLTYNEQFF.